This T cell receptor (beta chain) was found in a study of blood T cell repertoires in COVID-19. Looking at the study overall: Whether acute or convalescent, the COVID-19 samples came from the United States, Italy and Spain. PBMCs, B-cell-depleted T cells, or T cells provided the cDNA or gDNA that made up the material.

Methods used by the authors: Amplification of reference gene primers provided the estimated nucleated cell counts. Data came from immunoSEQ multiplex PCR; TCRdb stores just in-frame clones and leaves some out. The V and J calls and clone size come from that table; D and trimming were worked out from the DNA. The table records approximately 210,000 clones, around 82% of them present only once. The CDR3 is made up of 14 amino acids. Germline V gives CDR1 MNHEY, CDR2 SMNVEV (reference sequence). V lost 3 bases and J 0 bases, leaving 8 bases between the germline ends. Material: peripheral blood. This chain uses TRBV27 with TRBJ1-2; D is uncertain. This receptor was obtained from a woman aged 40-49 years with active or convalescent COVID-19. CDR3 sequence (DNA): TGTGCCAGCAGTTTGGCGGGGTCTAACTATGGCTACACCTTC. It yields the protein CASSLAGSNYGYTF.